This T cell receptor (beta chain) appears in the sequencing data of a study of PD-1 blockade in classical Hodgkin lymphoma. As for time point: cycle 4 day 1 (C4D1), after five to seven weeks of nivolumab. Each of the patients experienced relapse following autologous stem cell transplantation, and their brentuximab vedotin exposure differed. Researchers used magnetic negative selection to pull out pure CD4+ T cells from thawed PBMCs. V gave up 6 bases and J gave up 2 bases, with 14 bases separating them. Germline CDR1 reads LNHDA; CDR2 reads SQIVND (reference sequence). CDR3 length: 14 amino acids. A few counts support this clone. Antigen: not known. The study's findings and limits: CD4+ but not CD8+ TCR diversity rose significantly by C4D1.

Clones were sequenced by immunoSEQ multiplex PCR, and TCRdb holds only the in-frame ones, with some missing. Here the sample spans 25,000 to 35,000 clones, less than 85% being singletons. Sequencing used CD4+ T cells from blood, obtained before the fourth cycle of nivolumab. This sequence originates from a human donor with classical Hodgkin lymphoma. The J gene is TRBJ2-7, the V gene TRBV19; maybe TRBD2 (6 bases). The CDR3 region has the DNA TGTGCCAGTAGCGCGGTAGGGGAGGCCTACGAGCAGTACTTC. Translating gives CASSAVGEAYEQYF.